Each of the 13 T cell receptor beta chains below was sequenced from the same sample in a study of metastatic and nonmetastatic thyroid tumors. TCRdb reprocessed the PCR reads via MiXCR. Of over 15,000 clones listed, about 35% are singletons. Treatment of any kind had been given to no patient before thyroid surgery. Sequenced sample: tumor tissue. Receptors were obtained from a female donor with papillary thyroid cancer or a benign thyroid nodule (not recorded which). Some clones in this sample may be carry-over from other donors' samples.

The V call is TRBV11-3, the J call TRBJ2-7; the D gene is possibly TRBD2 (5 bases). Germline CDR1 and CDR2: SGHNT and YENEEA. The V and J ends lost 0 bases and 2 bases respectively, with 8 bases between them. The CDR3 is 14 amino acids. CDR3: CASSLESGTYEQYF. In nucleotides, the CDR3 is TGTGCCAGCAGCTTAGAAAGCGGCACCTACGAGCAGTACTTC. The full variable domain, with the rest looked up from reference TRBV11-3 and TRBJ2-7, is EAGVVQSPRYKIIEKKQPVAFWCNPISGHNTLYWYLQNLGQGPELLIRYENEEAVDDSQLPKDRFSAERLKGVDSTLKIQPAELGDSAVYLCASSLESGTYEQYFGPGTRLTVT.

The V and J genes are TRBV12-3 or TRBV12-4 and TRBJ2-1; 8 positions match TRBD2. J was trimmed by 7 bases and V by 7 bases; bases with no gene match: 6. This CDR3 has 13 amino acids. The CDR3 DNA reads as TGTGCCAGCACCCCCCGGGGGGGGAATGAGCAGTTCTTC. It specifies CASTPRGGNEQFF.

This clone is medium-sized within its sample. The V gene is TRBV12-3 or TRBV12-4, the J gene TRBJ1-6; D gene unclear. Trimming took 7 bases from V and 8 from J, leaving 12 bases between them. The CDR3 loop spans 13 amino acids. CDR3 sequence: CASNKIADSPLHF. Written as DNA, the CDR3 is TGTGCCAGCAACAAAATTGCGGATTCACCCCTCCACTTT.

In this sample, this clone is medium-sized. J is TRBJ1-1 and V is TRBV9; tentatively, D is TRBD1 (5 bases). The length of the CDR3 is 18 residues. V was clipped by 3 bases and J by 0 bases, with 21 bases between them. Germline V gene lookup returns CDR1 SGDLS and CDR2 YYNGEE. The DNA for the CDR3 is TGTGCCAGCAGCGCCAAACAATCTTATGACAGCATGAACACTGAAGCTTTCTTT. Its protein is CASSAKQSYDSMNTEAFF.

This chain connects TRBV20-1 to TRBJ2-1, with D perhaps matching TRBD2 (6 bases). Germline values: CDR1 DFQATT, CDR2 SNEGSKA (reference sequence). The CDR3 sequence is 14 residues long. Trimming took off 0 bases at V and 5 bases at J, with 11 bases between the two ends. The CDR3 nucleotides read TGCAGTGCTAGAGATGGGCGGGAAAACAATGAGCAGTTCTTC. Translation gives CSARDGRENNEQFF.

Only a few counts were recorded for this clone. The chain recombines TRBV28 with TRBJ1-1; 8 bases fit TRBD1. Germline CDR1 MDHEN, CDR2 SYDVKM. This CDR3 has 13 amino acids. Trimming cost V 9 bases and J 3 bases; bases outside gene matches: 6. CDR3 DNA: TGTGCCAGTAGTATGGACAGGGACACTGAAGCTTTCTTT. Translating gives CASSMDRDTEAFF.

The chain employs TRBV12-3 or TRBV12-4 and TRBJ2-7, with a possible D match to TRBD2 (6 bases). V was shortened by 6 bases and J by 6 bases, with 15 bases between the two germline ends. This CDR3 is built from 13 residues. The DNA for the CDR3 is TGTGCCAGCAGCGCCGGGGGATACGGCGAGCAGTACTTC. This translates into CASSAGGYGEQYF.

At least ten counts were recorded for this clone. This chain joins TRBV2 and TRBJ2-5; 7 bases map to TRBD1. Trimming at V came to 4 bases and at J to 4 bases, leaving 6 bases not matched to a gene. In germline, CDR1 is SNHLY, CDR2 FYNNEI. The CDR3 loop spans 14 amino acids. CDR3 residues: CASSGTGGGETQYF. In DNA form, the CDR3 reads TGTGCCAGCAGTGGGACAGGTGGAGGAGAGACCCAGTACTTC.

By share, this clone counts as medium-sized. The genes are TRBV20-1 and TRBJ1-2, with D possibly TRBD1 on 5 matching bases. CDR1 is DFQATT, CDR2 SNEGSKA, per germline (reference sequence). The CDR3 length is 13 residues. The germline V and J ends were trimmed by 0 bases and 8 bases, with 13 bases remaining between them. CDR3 sequence (DNA): TGCAGTGCTAGAGATGGAGGGGTCGGAGGCTACACCTTC. It translates to CSARDGGVGGYTF.

V is TRBV6-4 and J is TRBJ2-2; 8 positions agree with TRBD2. The CDR3 runs 19 residues. Losses at the gene ends were 7 bases for V and 6 bases for J; bases not matched to a gene: 22. The germline V gene encodes CDR1 MRHNA and CDR2 SNTAGT. The CDR3 loop reads CASNGIDGREAGVSGELFF. The CDR3 DNA reads as TGTGCCAGCAATGGAATCGATGGTAGGGAAGCGGGAGTCTCCGGGGAGCTGTTTTTT.

Worth noting for this clone: The junction departs from germline at one end; a sequencing error may be responsible. The J gene is TRBJ2-6, the V gene TRBV24-1; D not certain. The CDR3 runs 17 residues. Germline CDR1 and CDR2: KGHDR and SFDVKD. Written as DNA, the CDR3 is TGTGCCACCAGTGATTTGGACACGGTTGCTTGGGCCAACGTTCTGACTTTC. It codes for CATSDLDTVAWANVLTF.

The chain has TRBV18 and TRBJ1-4; D remains ambiguous. Trimming took 0 bases from V and 3 from J, leaving 11 bases between them. From germline, CDR1 is KGHSH and CDR2 LQKENI. The CDR3 contains 16 residues. CDR3 sequence (DNA): TGTGCCAGCTCACCACCGAGTTCTGTGGCTAATGAAAAACTGTTTTTT. Translated: CASSPPSSVANEKLFF.

This chain uses TRBV5-1 with TRBJ1-4, with TRBD1 matching over 7 bases. The CDR3 spans 16 residues. Trimming removed 3 bases from V and 4 bases from J; junction bases left unmatched: 9. Per germline, CDR1 SGHRS and CDR2 YFSETQ. Written as DNA, the CDR3 is TGCGCCAGCAGCTACTCTCCGGGACAGTTTAATGAAAAACTGTTTTTT. Its protein is CASSYSPGQFNEKLFF.